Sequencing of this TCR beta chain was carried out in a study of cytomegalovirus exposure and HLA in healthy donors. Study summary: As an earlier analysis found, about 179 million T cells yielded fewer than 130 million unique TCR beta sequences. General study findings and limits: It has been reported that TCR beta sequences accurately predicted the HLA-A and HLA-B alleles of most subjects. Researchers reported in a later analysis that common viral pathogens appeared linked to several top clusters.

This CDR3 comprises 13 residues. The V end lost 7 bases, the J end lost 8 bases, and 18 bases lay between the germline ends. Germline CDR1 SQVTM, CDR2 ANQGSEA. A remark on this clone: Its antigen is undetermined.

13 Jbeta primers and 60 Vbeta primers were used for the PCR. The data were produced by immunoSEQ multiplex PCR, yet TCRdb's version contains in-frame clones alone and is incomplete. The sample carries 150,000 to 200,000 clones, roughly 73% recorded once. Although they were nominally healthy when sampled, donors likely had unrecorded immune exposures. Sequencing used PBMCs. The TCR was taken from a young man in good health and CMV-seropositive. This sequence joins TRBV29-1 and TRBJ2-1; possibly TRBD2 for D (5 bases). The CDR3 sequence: CSARAQDADEQFF. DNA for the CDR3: TGCAGCGCGAGGGCCCAGGACGCGGATGAGCAGTTCTTC.